The clone carrying this T cell receptor (beta chain) has at least ten counts. Its matching antigen is unknown. TCRdb re-called the reads through MiXCR, storing one row per CDR3 protein. The table has fewer than 550,000 distinct CDR3 sequences, around 32% seen once. The ends were cut back, 4 bases at V and 6 bases at J, with 18 bases in the middle. The CDR3 length is 15 residues. The data were taken from a study of T cell repertoires in cytomegalovirus infection. Study outcomes and limitations: Ex vivo responses were dominated by HLA-C-restricted CMV-specific TCR beta clonotypes.

The J gene is TRBJ1-2, the V gene TRBV12-3 or TRBV12-4, with D possibly being TRBD1 (5 bases). This sequence was found in a human donor in good health (CMV status not recorded). Some clones in this sample may be carry-over from other donors' samples. What was sequenced was PBMCs. CDR3 loop: CASSSERWGINGYTF. The CDR3 DNA follows: TGTGCCAGCAGTTCGGAGAGGTGGGGCATTAATGGCTACACCTTC.